This entry lists 17 T cell receptor beta chains sequenced from one sample in a study of OX40 agonist ivuxolimab in advanced cancers. This table comes from immunoSEQ multiplex PCR, and its TCRdb copy is limited to in-frame clones, with some not included. In the table there are roughly 63,000 clones, about 88% of which are singletons. The specimen was CD4+ or CD8+ T cells sorted from blood, collected in a trial of the OX40 agonist ivuxolimab. The receptors shown here come from an adult with an advanced solid tumor such as melanoma, head and neck, liver or kidney cancer.

This clone was detected only a few times. The chain recombines TRBV6-4 with TRBJ1-1; 8 bases align to TRBD1. From germline, CDR1 is MRHNA and CDR2 SNTAGT. CDR3 length equals 13 residues. J was trimmed by 4 bases and V by 6 bases; bases with no gene match: 4. For the CDR3, the DNA is TGTGCCAGCAGGGAAACAGGGGGCACTGAAGCTTTCTTT. Protein product: CASRETGGTEAFF.

The chain employs TRBV5-5 and TRBJ2-1, with 12 bases lining up with TRBD1. Germline V gene lookup returns CDR1 SGHKS and CDR2 YYEKEE (reference sequence). The CDR3 is 16 residues long. The V and J ends lost 0 bases and 9 bases, in that order; junction bases with no gene match: 7. The CDR3 here is CASSLAYRDRGLEQFF. For the CDR3, the DNA is TGTGCCAGCAGCTTGGCCTACCGGGACAGGGGGCTTGAGCAGTTCTTC.

A word on this clone: Other DNA sequences in this specimen translate into the identical CDR3. The chain recombines TRBV29-1 with TRBJ1-1; TRBD1 agrees at 9 bases. CDR1 is SQVTM, CDR2 ANQGSEA, per germline. This CDR3 spans 13 amino acids. After removal of 3 bases from V and 1 base from J, the junction contained 0 bases not matched to a gene. CDR3 region: CSVEDRGNTEAFF. Here the CDR3 DNA reads TGCAGCGTTGAGGACAGGGGGAACACTGAAGCTTTCTTT.

V usage is TRBV7-9 and J usage is TRBJ1-1, with a weak D call TRBD1 (5 bases). The CDR3 sequence is 17 residues long. Germline lookup yields CDR1 SEHNR and CDR2 FQNEAQ (reference sequence). V was clipped by 5 bases and J by 4 bases, with 23 bases between them. CDR3 sequence reads: CASSAGTILARSTEAFF. The CDR3 nucleotides are TGTGCCAGCAGCGCAGGGACTATCTTGGCTCGGAGCACTGAAGCTTTCTTT.

The chain links TRBV13 to TRBJ2-3; 8 bases are a match to TRBD2. Germline trimming cut 0 bases from V and 0 bases from J; bases unmatched to any gene: 8. CDR1 is PRHDT, CDR2 FYEKMQ, per germline (reference sequence). The CDR3 consists of 18 residues. The CDR3 nucleotides read TGTGCCAGCAGCTTAGGGTCGTATAGCGGGGAAAGCACAGATACGCAGTATTTT. This gives the protein CASSLGSYSGESTDTQYF.

The chain joins TRBV13 to TRBJ2-7, with TRBD2 identical over 14 bases. CDR1 is PRHDT, CDR2 FYEKMQ, per germline (reference sequence). CDR3 length equals 18 residues. The V gene end was trimmed by 5 bases and the J gene end by 3 bases; junction bases not matched to a gene: 12. The CDR3, as DNA: TGTGCCAGCAGCGCGACCGGGACTAGCGGGAGTTACCTCTACGAGCAGTACTTC. Its protein is CASSATGTSGSYLYEQYF.

The CDR3, as DNA: TGTGCCAGCAATAGACAGGGGGTGAACACTGAAGCTTTCTTT. Amino acids: CASNRQGVNTEAFF. The chain combines TRBV2 with TRBJ1-1; 9 positions match TRBD1. Germline loops: CDR1 SNHLY, CDR2 FYNNEI. This CDR3 comprises 14 residues. V lost 7 bases to trimming and J lost 0 bases; unmatched junction nucleotides: 3.

CDR3 in DNA: TGTGCCAGCAAAGAAGGATATAGCAATCAGCCCCAGCATTTT. It encodes CASKEGYSNQPQHF. This rearrangement joins TRBV2 to TRBJ1-5; D ambiguous. Germline-derived CDR1 and CDR2 are SNHLY and FYNNEI. CDR3 length: 14 amino acids. V shed 7 bases and J shed 0 bases, with 10 bases lying between them.

The chain links TRBV27 to TRBJ2-1; tentative D call: TRBD2 (5 bases). Trimming left V 5 bases short and J 6 bases short, with 20 bases between. The germline V gene encodes CDR1 MNHEY and CDR2 SMNVEV (reference sequence). The CDR3 covers 16 residues. Here the CDR3 reads CASSPLRVRATNEQFF. CDR3 sequence (DNA): TGTGCCAGCAGTCCGTTGCGGGTCCGGGCCACCAATGAGCAGTTCTTC.

The chain links TRBV4-2 to TRBJ2-7; D remains ambiguous. The ends were cut back, 0 bases at V and 0 bases at J, with 9 bases in the middle. CDR3 length: 15 amino acids. Per the germline V gene, CDR1 is LGHNA and CDR2 is YNFKEQ. Written as DNA, the CDR3 is TGTGCCAGCAGCCAAGAATTTCCGGGCTCCTACGAGCAGTACTTC. This codes for CASSQEFPGSYEQYF.

The CDR3 nucleotides read TGCGCCAGCAGCTCCGGGACTCACTACGAGCAGTACTTC. It encodes CASSSGTHYEQYF. The rearrangement joins TRBV5-1 to TRBJ2-7; D may be TRBD2 (6 bases). The CDR3 spans 13 residues. Germline CDR1 and CDR2: SGHRS and YFSETQ. Trimming took 3 bases from V and 3 from J, leaving 10 bases between them.

The V gene is TRBV9, the J gene TRBJ2-2; 7 bases agree with TRBD1. The CDR3 runs to 14 residues. Per the germline V gene, CDR1 is SGDLS and CDR2 is YYNGEE. J was trimmed by 7 bases and V by 5 bases; bases with no gene match: 8. The CDR3 protein is CASSPRGGGGELFF. DNA of the CDR3: TGTGCCAGCAGTCCTCGAGGGGGCGGCGGGGAGCTGTTTTTT.

The V and J genes are TRBV9 and TRBJ1-1; no definite D call. Trimming shortened V by 0 bases and J by 0 bases, and 6 bases separated the two germline ends. The germline V gene has CDR1 SGDLS and CDR2 YYNGEE. The CDR3 is 14 amino acids. The CDR3 nucleotides read TGTGCCAGCAGCGTAGAGTATATGAACACTGAAGCTTTCTTT. It codes for CASSVEYMNTEAFF.

The chain employs TRBV9 and TRBJ2-1; 8 bases match TRBD1. The CDR3 consists of 16 residues. J was trimmed by 8 bases and V by 3 bases; bases with no gene match: 13. Germline V gene data show CDR1 as SGDLS and CDR2 as YYNGEE. DNA for the CDR3: TGTGCCAGCAGCGATGGACAGGGACAGCTCTTGGATGAGCAGTTCTTC. Translated: CASSDGQGQLLDEQFF.

This rearrangement joins TRBV27 to TRBJ2-1; D gene unclear. The CDR3 has 12 amino acids. Germline-derived CDR1 and CDR2 are MNHEY and SMNVEV (reference sequence). V was clipped by 5 bases and J by 5 bases, with 7 bases between them. The CDR3 protein is CASSTIDNEQFF. The CDR3 DNA reads TGTGCCAGCAGTACAATTGACAATGAGCAGTTCTTC.

DNA for the CDR3: TGTGCCAGCAGCGAAACCGGGACTAGCGACTCCTACGAGCAGTACTTC. Translating it yields CASSETGTSDSYEQYF. The J gene is TRBJ2-7, the V gene TRBV7-3, with 10 nucleotides matching TRBD2. V shed 5 bases, J shed 0 bases, and the junction held 7 bases outside the gene matches. CDR1 is SGHTA, CDR2 FQGTGA, per germline. The CDR3 spans 16 residues.

This clone was seen once. This sequence joins TRBV7-9 and TRBJ2-5, with D unclear. CDR3 length: 13 amino acids. Trimming took 4 bases from V and 4 from J, leaving 10 bases between them. Germline CDR1 SEHNR, CDR2 FQNEAQ (reference sequence). CDR3 region: CASSWGSAETQYF. CDR3 nucleotide sequence: TGTGCCAGCAGCTGGGGTTCGGCAGAGACCCAGTACTTC.